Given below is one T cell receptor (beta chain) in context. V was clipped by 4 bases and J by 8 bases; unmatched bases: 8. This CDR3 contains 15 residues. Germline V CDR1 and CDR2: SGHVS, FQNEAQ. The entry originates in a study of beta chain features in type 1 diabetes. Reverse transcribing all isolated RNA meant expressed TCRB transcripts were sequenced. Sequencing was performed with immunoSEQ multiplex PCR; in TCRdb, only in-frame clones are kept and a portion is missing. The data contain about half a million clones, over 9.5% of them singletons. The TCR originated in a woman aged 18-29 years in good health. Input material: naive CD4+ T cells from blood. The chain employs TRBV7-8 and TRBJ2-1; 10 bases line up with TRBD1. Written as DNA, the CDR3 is TGTGCCAGCAGCTCCGACTCCGGGACAGGGGATGAGCAGTTCTTC. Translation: CASSSDSGTGDEQFF. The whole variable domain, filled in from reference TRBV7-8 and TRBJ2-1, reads GAGVSQSPRYKVAKRGQDVALRCDPISGHVSLFWYQQALGQGPEFLTYFQNEAQLDKSGLPSDRFFAERPEGSVSTLKIQRTQQEDSAVYLCASSSDSGTGDEQFFGPGTRLTVL.